Following are 28 T cell receptor beta chains from one sample sequenced in a study of T cell changes during pregnancy in multiple sclerosis. Repertoires were generated with immunoSEQ multiplex PCR, while TCRdb's copy carries only in-frame clones and drops some. There are 75,000 to 95,000 clones in the sample; 93% occur only once, and around 2.3% lies in the top ten. The sample consisted of peripheral blood, taken in the second trimester of pregnancy. These receptors were collected from a female donor with multiple sclerosis, enrolled in a pregnancy study.

The CDR3 DNA is TGTGCCAGCAGTTTACCCAGGGTGGGTTTCGAGCAGTACTTC. Translation gives CASSLPRVGFEQYF. The chain couples TRBV28 to TRBJ2-7; a weak D match, TRBD1 (5 bases). The germline V gene encodes CDR1 MDHEN and CDR2 SYDVKM. The CDR3 sequence is 14 residues long. The V end was cut by 2 bases, the J end by 6 bases, with 14 bases between.

V and J are TRBV5-4 and TRBJ2-7, with D unclear. V was shortened by 0 bases and J by 3 bases, with 10 bases between the two germline ends. The CDR3 length is 14 residues. The germline CDR1 and CDR2 sequences are SGHNT and YYREEE (reference sequence). CDR3 in amino acids: CASSLEGRLYEQYF. CDR3 nucleotide sequence: TGTGCCAGCAGCTTGGAAGGCAGGCTCTACGAGCAGTACTTC.

V usage is TRBV7-9 and J usage is TRBJ1-5; D is perhaps TRBD1 (6 bases). The CDR3 loop spans 14 amino acids. Germline V gives CDR1 SEHNR, CDR2 FQNEAQ (reference sequence). Trimming stripped 5 bases from V and 8 bases from J, with 16 bases between. The CDR3 region is CASSLDRSAEPQHF. The CDR3 nucleotides read TGTGCCAGCAGCCTAGACAGGTCGGCTGAGCCCCAGCATTTT. The full variable domain, with the rest looked up from reference TRBV7-9 and TRBJ1-5, is DTGVSQNPRHKITKRGQNVTFRCDPISEHNRLYWYRQTLGQGPEFLTYFQNEAQLEKSRLLSDRFSAERPKGSFSTLEIQRTEQGDSAMYLCASSLDRSAEPQHFGDGTRLSIL.

This chain links TRBV27 with TRBJ1-1, with 11 nucleotides matching TRBD1. There are 15 residues in the CDR3. V was pared by 3 bases and J by 5 bases, with 5 bases of the junction left unmatched. CDR1 is MNHEY and CDR2 is SMNVEV in the germline V gene (reference sequence). CDR3 coding DNA: TGTGCCAGCAGTTTCGGGACAGGGGGGGGAACTGAAGCTTTCTTT. This gives the protein CASSFGTGGGTEAFF.

The chain couples TRBV6-5 to TRBJ2-7, with 8 bases lining up with TRBD1. The CDR3 contains 14 residues. CDR1 and CDR2 from the germline V gene are MNHEY and SVGAGI. After removal of 8 bases from V and 2 bases from J, the junction contained 8 bases not matched to a gene. The CDR3 protein is CASGKTGEAYEQYF. CDR3 in DNA: TGTGCCAGCGGAAAGACAGGGGAAGCCTACGAGCAGTACTTC.

V and J are TRBV27 and TRBJ2-7; TRBD1 is a possible D gene (6 bases). The CDR3 spans 13 residues. The V gene lost 2 bases and the J gene lost 9 bases, with 14 bases spanning the gap. Germline V CDR1 and CDR2: MNHEY, SMNVEV (reference sequence). The CDR3 loop reads CASSLGTKVVQYF. CDR3 DNA: TGTGCCAGCAGTTTAGGGACAAAAGTCGTGCAGTACTTC.

The V and J genes are TRBV19 and TRBJ1-2; 7 nucleotides align to TRBD1. Germline values: CDR1 LNHDA, CDR2 SQIVND (reference sequence). J was trimmed by 3 bases and V by 3 bases; bases with no gene match: 4. CDR3 size: 14 residues. The CDR3 nucleotides are TGTGCCAGTAGTATCCGCAGGGGGGACTATGGCTACACCTTC. This gives the protein CASSIRRGDYGYTF.

The J gene is TRBJ2-1, the V gene TRBV6-5; 11 bases fit TRBD1. CDR3 length: 15 amino acids. Germline values: CDR1 MNHEY, CDR2 SVGAGI. Trimming took 6 bases from V and 8 from J; bases not matched to a gene: 9. CDR3 in amino acids: CASRWGQGVVDEQFF. For the CDR3, the DNA is TGTGCCAGCAGGTGGGGACAGGGGGTTGTAGATGAGCAGTTCTTC.

This rearrangement joins TRBV6-5 to TRBJ1-3; D gene uncertain. The CDR3 has 14 amino acids. Trimming took 5 bases from V and 3 from J, leaving 11 bases between them. Germline CDR1 is MNHEY and CDR2 is SVGAGI. Here the CDR3 reads CASSGRGYGNTIYF. The CDR3 DNA reads TGTGCCAGCAGTGGACGGGGATATGGAAACACCATATATTTT.

The chain employs TRBV7-2 and TRBJ1-2; TRBD1 matches 9 bases. V dropped 5 bases and J dropped 4; count of bases not matched to a gene: 11. This CDR3 is built from 16 residues. CDR1 and CDR2 from the germline V gene are SGHTA and FQGNSA. CDR3 sequence: CASSLWTGVVGYGYTF. For the CDR3, the DNA is TGTGCCAGCAGCCTCTGGACAGGGGTTGTGGGCTATGGCTACACCTTC. The entire variable domain, with the rest obtained from reference TRBV7-2 and TRBJ1-2, is as follows: GAGVSQSPSNKVTEKGKDVELRCDPISGHTALYWYRQSLGQGLEFLIYFQGNSAPDKSGLPSDRFSAERTGGSVSTLTIQRTQQEDSAVYLCASSLWTGVVGYGYTFGSGTRLTVV.

This clone has a handful of counts. The chain couples TRBV21-1 to TRBJ1-2; the table's TRBD1 call for D was not verified on the DNA. TRBV21-1 is designated a pseudogene. CDR3 length: 15 residues. The chain's CDR3 is CASRNGYRDYYGYTF. The CDR3 DNA reads TGTGCCAGCCGAAACGGGTACAGGGATTACTATGGCTACACCTTC.

The chain employs TRBV6-5 and TRBJ1-5; 9 bases fit TRBD1. This CDR3 is built from 14 residues. From germline, CDR1 is MNHEY and CDR2 SVGAGI. Losses at the gene ends were 8 bases for V and 1 base for J; bases not matched to a gene: 3. The chain's CDR3 is CASGGQGSNQPQHF. CDR3 nucleotides: TGTGCCAGCGGCGGACAGGGGAGCAATCAGCCCCAGCATTTT.

The chain combines TRBV7-3 with TRBJ2-3; 7 bases line up with TRBD2. Germline assignment: CDR1 SGHTA and CDR2 FQGTGA. J lost 3 bases, V lost 3 bases, and 6 bases had no gene match. The CDR3 runs 15 residues. In DNA, the CDR3 is TGTGCCAGCAGCTTGGTGGGGGGGATTACAGATACGCAGTATTTT. Amino acids: CASSLVGGITDTQYF.

This chain uses TRBV9 with TRBJ2-1; weak D call: TRBD1 (6 bases). This CDR3 spans 15 amino acids. Germline loops: CDR1 SGDLS, CDR2 YYNGEE. V lost 6 bases and J 5 bases, leaving 18 bases between the germline ends. The CDR3: CASTPGWGPHNEQFF. The CDR3 nucleotides are TGTGCCAGCACCCCAGGGTGGGGGCCACACAATGAGCAGTTCTTC.

The chain uses TRBV6-5 and TRBJ2-2; 8 nucleotides match TRBD1. Trimming removed 11 bases from V and 6 bases from J; junction bases left unmatched: 5. CDR3 length: 12 amino acids. Germline values: CDR1 MNHEY, CDR2 SVGAGI. The CDR3 region is CASTGGPGELFF. In nucleotides, the CDR3 is TGTGCCTCAACAGGGGGTCCCGGGGAGCTGTTTTTT.

The chain couples TRBV30 to TRBJ2-3; TRBD2 aligns across 8 bases. Germline V CDR1 and CDR2: GTSNPN, SVGIG (reference sequence). V was pared by 0 bases and J by 2 bases, with 4 bases of the junction left unmatched. This CDR3 is built from 15 residues. CDR3 sequence reads: CAWSVLAGFTDTQYF. CDR3 coding DNA: TGTGCCTGGAGTGTTCTAGCGGGTTTCACAGATACGCAGTATTTT.

The V and J genes are TRBV6-1 and TRBJ2-7; possible D gene TRBD1, 6 bases. The germline gives CDR1 MNHNS, CDR2 SASEGT. With 7 bases removed from V and 0 bases from J, the gap between germline ends came to 13 bases. This CDR3 region has 14 residues. CDR3 DNA sequence: TGTGCCAGCACGGGTCAGGGGACCTCCTACGAGCAGTACTTC. Its protein is CASTGQGTSYEQYF.

The chain uses TRBV7-9 and TRBJ2-5, with TRBD2 as a possible D gene (7 bases). The ends were cut back, 6 bases at V and 5 bases at J, with 13 bases in the middle. Per germline, CDR1 SEHNR and CDR2 FQNEAQ (reference sequence). The CDR3 is 13 residues long. The CDR3 coding sequence is TGTGCCAGCAGGAGAGGGGGGGACGAGACCCAGTACTTC. Translation: CASRRGGDETQYF.

The chain is built from TRBV9 and TRBJ1-1; possibly TRBD1 for D (5 bases). CDR1 SGDLS and CDR2 YYNGEE come from the germline V gene. CDR3 length: 13 residues. The ends were cut back, 0 bases at V and 7 bases at J, with 10 bases in the middle. This chain's CDR3 is CASSVATGGEAFF. Here the CDR3 DNA reads TGTGCCAGCAGCGTAGCTACCGGGGGTGAAGCTTTCTTT.

This sequence joins TRBV5-8 and TRBJ2-7; D perhaps matches TRBD2 (6 bases). V lost 1 base, J lost 9 bases, and 14 bases lay in between. CDR1 is SGHTS and CDR2 is YDEGEE in the germline V gene. The CDR3 consists of 13 residues. The DNA of the CDR3 is TGTGCCAGCAGCTTGAGCGGGTTCCATTGGCAGTACTTC. Residues: CASSLSGFHWQYF.

The rearrangement uses TRBV28 and TRBJ2-4; weak D call: TRBD2 (7 bases). The CDR3 totals 17 residues. V lost 10 bases to trimming and J lost 0 bases, with 22 bases between them. Germline values: CDR1 MDHEN, CDR2 SYDVKM. DNA for the CDR3: TGTGCCACCTGCGGGGGCCCTACATTCCAAGCCAAAAACATTCAGTACTTC. Amino acid sequence: CATCGGPTFQAKNIQYF. Looking up the rest from reference TRBV28 and TRBJ2-4 gives the full variable domain: DVKVTQSSRYLVKRTGEKVFLECVQDMDHENMFWYRQDPGLGLRLIYFSYDVKMKEKGDIPEGYSVSREKKERFSLILESASTNQTSMYLCATCGGPTFQAKNIQYFGAGTRLSVL.

V gene TRBV14 combines with J gene TRBJ2-2; 8 bases are shared with TRBD2. The ends lost 3 bases at V and 1 base at J; junction bases unmatched: 1. Germline lookup yields CDR1 SGHDN and CDR2 FVKESK. This CDR3 has 15 residues. The CDR3 coding sequence is TGTGCCAGCAGCCAGGCGGGGGGGAACACCGGGGAGCTGTTTTTT. This sequence encodes CASSQAGGNTGELFF. Full variable domain (missing parts from reference TRBV14 and TRBJ2-2): EAGVTQFPSHSVIEKGQTVTLRCDPISGHDNLYWYRRVMGKEIKFLLHFVKESKQDESGMPNNRFLAERTGGTYSTLKVQPAELEDSGVYFCASSQAGGNTGELFFGEGSRLTVL.

The DNA for the CDR3 is TGCGCCAGCAGCCTTTCGGGACAGGGAACCGAGCAGTACTTC. Protein product: CASSLSGQGTEQYF. The chain joins TRBV5-1 to TRBJ2-7, with 9 bases matching TRBD1. CDR3 length equals 14 residues. Germline trimming cut 4 bases from V and 6 bases from J; bases unmatched to any gene: 8. CDR1 and CDR2 (germline): SGHRS, YFSETQ.

The rearrangement uses TRBV7-3 and TRBJ1-1; 10 bases are a match to TRBD1. The V and J ends lost 1 base and 9 bases, in that order; junction bases with no gene match: 8. This CDR3 spans 15 amino acids. From germline, CDR1 is SGHTA and CDR2 FQGTGA. The CDR3 DNA follows: TGTGCCAGCAGCTTAAGGGGGACAGGGGCAATTCAAGCTTTCTTT. Its protein is CASSLRGTGAIQAFF. Using reference TRBV7-3 and TRBJ1-1 for the parts outside the CDR3, the full variable domain is GAGVSQTPSNKVTEKGKYVELRCDPISGHTALYWYRQSLGQGPEFLIYFQGTGAADDSGLPNDRFFAVRPEGSVSTLKIQRTERGDSAVYLCASSLRGTGAIQAFFGQGTRLTVV.

The V and J genes are TRBV7-9 and TRBJ2-7, with 11 bases fitting TRBD1. Trimming took 5 bases from V and 6 from J; bases not matched to a gene: 12. From germline, CDR1 is SEHNR and CDR2 FQNEAQ (reference sequence). The CDR3 has 16 amino acids. The CDR3 DNA sequence: TGTGCCAGCAGCCCAAAACCCGGGACAGGGGGGGGCGAGCAGTACTTC. Its translation: CASSPKPGTGGGEQYF.

The chain employs TRBV6-6 and TRBJ1-4; D remains ambiguous. Trimming removed 6 bases at V and 0 bases at J, with 11 bases between. This CDR3 region has 15 residues. The germline CDR1 and CDR2 sequences are MNHNY and SVGAGI (reference sequence). Here the CDR3 DNA reads TGTGCCAGCAGACCCGCCGGGGCAACTAATGAAAAACTGTTTTTT. It yields the protein CASRPAGATNEKLFF.

The V call is TRBV9, the J call TRBJ2-7; 7 nucleotides align to TRBD2. The CDR3 sequence is 14 residues long. CDR1 and CDR2 from the germline V gene are SGDLS and YYNGEE. V lost 3 bases and J lost 7; bases outside the gene matches: 10. The CDR3 is CASSGWGGAKEQYF. The CDR3 DNA sequence: TGTGCCAGCAGCGGCTGGGGAGGGGCTAAAGAGCAGTACTTC.

Of note for this clone: Other DNA variants within this sample encode the same CDR3. The chain recombines TRBV9 with TRBJ1-1; no clear D gene. The CDR3 runs to 14 residues. The germline V and J ends were trimmed by 0 bases and 3 bases, with 9 bases remaining between them. CDR1 is SGDLS, CDR2 YYNGEE, per germline. CDR3 protein: CASSVEGGYTEAFF. For the CDR3, the DNA is TGTGCCAGCAGCGTAGAGGGAGGGTACACTGAAGCTTTCTTT.